A selection of T cell receptor beta chains follows, all from one sample in a study of blood T cell repertoires in COVID-19. Profiled with immunoSEQ multiplex PCR; TCRdb holds only in-frame clones, not every one. The table includes fewer than 350,000 clones, around 90% detected once. Sequencing was carried out using PBMCs or T cells enriched from blood (not recorded which). These TCRs come from a man in his sixties who had recovered from COVID-19. Each CDR3 is given with its conserved first and last residue. The D gene is left open where the match is weak. Clone size is not always given. Where it is, it says once, few, many or a class for expanded clones.

V	length	size	D	J	CDR3	DNA
TRBV11-3	12	once	-	TRBJ2-1	CASSKDSNEQFF	TGTGCCAGCAGCAAGGACAGTAACGAGCAGTTCTTC
TRBV10-3	13	-	-	TRBJ1-4	CAISDQSNEKLFF	TGTGCCATCAGTGACCAGTCTAATGAAAAACTGTTTTTT
TRBV6-1	17	-	TRBD1	TRBJ2-7	CASSGITRDSLTYEQYF	TGTGCCAGCAGTGGTATTACCCGGGACAGTCTTACCTACGAGCAGTACTTC
TRBV7-9	15	-	TRBD1	TRBJ2-7	CASSARGGQGYEQYF	TGTGCCAGCAGCGCTAGGGGGGGACAGGGCTACGAGCAGTACTTC
TRBV24-1	17	-	TRBD2	TRBJ2-1	CATSDFRLAGSNNEQFF	TGTGCCACCAGTGATTTCAGACTAGCGGGATCCAACAATGAGCAGTTCTTC
TRBV10-2	15	-	TRBD2	TRBJ2-7	CASSDPGLASYEQYF	TGCGCCAGCAGCGACCCGGGACTAGCGTCATACGAGCAGTACTTC
TRBV2	14	-	TRBD1	TRBJ2-6	CASSNRGSTLVLTF	TGTGCCAGCAGTAACAGGGGGTCCACACTTGTCCTGACTTTC
TRBV7-2	17	few	-	TRBJ1-6	CASSLGPKGSYNSPLHF	TGTGCCAGCAGCTTAGGCCCCAAGGGGTCCTATAATTCACCCCTCCACTTT
TRBV6-5	15	-	TRBD2	TRBJ2-5	CASSLTSGREETQYF	TGTGCCAGCAGCCTGACTAGCGGGAGGGAAGAGACCCAGTACTTC
TRBV6-5	14	-	-	TRBJ1-1	CASSYWEGVTEAFF	TGTGCCAGCAGTTACTGGGAGGGGGTAACTGAAGCTTTCTTT
TRBV6-5	15	-	TRBD1	TRBJ1-5	CASRPVGQNNQPQHF	TGTGCCAGCAGACCTGTGGGACAGAACAATCAGCCCCAGCATTTT
TRBV18	13	-	-	TRBJ2-5	CASSFGNQETQYF	TGTGCCAGCTCCTTTGGCAACCAAGAGACCCAGTACTTC
TRBV5-1	11	-	-	TRBJ2-2	CASGSGGELFF	TGCGCCAGCGGGAGTGGCGGGGAGCTGTTTTTT
TRBV5-4	15	few	TRBD2	TRBJ2-7	CASSPGGLLAYEQYF	TGTGCCAGCAGCCCGGGGGGACTCCTAGCCTACGAGCAGTACTTC
TRBV11-2	15	-	-	TRBJ1-2	CASSFSPSGIYGYTF	TGTGCCAGCAGCTTTAGTCCTTCGGGGATCTATGGCTACACCTTC
TRBV5-1	14	-	-	TRBJ2-2	CASRLAQRVGELFF	TGCGCCAGCAGACTAGCTCAGAGAGTGGGGGAGCTGTTTTTT
TRBV7-3	15	few	TRBD2	TRBJ2-1	CASSLVLAGANEQFF	TGTGCCAGCAGCTTGGTACTAGCGGGAGCCAATGAGCAGTTCTTC
TRBV19	14	-	-	TRBJ2-5	CASSISLADRAQYF	TGTGCCAGTAGTATTAGTCTAGCCGATAGGGCCCAGTACTTC
TRBV7-9	14	-	-	TRBJ1-3	CASTDRGPGNTIYF	TGTGCCAGCACCGACCGAGGGCCCGGTAACACCATATATTTT
TRBV7-3	17	-	TRBD1	TRBJ2-7	CASSSYSGTGDPYEQYF	TGTGCCAGCAGCTCCTACTCCGGGACAGGGGATCCCTACGAGCAGTACTTC